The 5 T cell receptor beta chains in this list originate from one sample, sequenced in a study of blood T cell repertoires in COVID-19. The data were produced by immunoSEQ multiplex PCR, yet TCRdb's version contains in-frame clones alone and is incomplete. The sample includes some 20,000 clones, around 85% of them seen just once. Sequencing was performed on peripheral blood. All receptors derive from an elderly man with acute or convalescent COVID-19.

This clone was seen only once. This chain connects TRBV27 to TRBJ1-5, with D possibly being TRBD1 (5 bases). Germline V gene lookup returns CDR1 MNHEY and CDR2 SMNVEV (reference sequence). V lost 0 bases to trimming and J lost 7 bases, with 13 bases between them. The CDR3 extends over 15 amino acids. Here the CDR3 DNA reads TGTGCCAGCAGTTTATCCTGGGACTTATCGCAGCCCCAGCATTTT. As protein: CASSLSWDLSQPQHF.

CDR3 amino acids: CASSLGGSLYQETQYF. CDR3 bases: TGTGCCAGCAGCTTAGGCGGGAGCCTATACCAAGAGACCCAGTACTTC. This rearrangement joins TRBV7-7 to TRBJ2-5, with TRBD2 matching 7 bases. This CDR3 has 16 amino acids. Germline V gene sequence: CDR1 SSHAT, CDR2 FNYEAQ (reference sequence). V lost 1 base to trimming and J lost 0 bases; unmatched junction nucleotides: 5.

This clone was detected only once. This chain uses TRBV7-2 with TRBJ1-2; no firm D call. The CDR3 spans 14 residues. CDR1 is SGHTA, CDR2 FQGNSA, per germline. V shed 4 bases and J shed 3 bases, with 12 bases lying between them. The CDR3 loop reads CASSSRGGDYGYTF. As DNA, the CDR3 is TGTGCCAGCAGCTCACGTGGCGGCGACTATGGCTACACCTTC.

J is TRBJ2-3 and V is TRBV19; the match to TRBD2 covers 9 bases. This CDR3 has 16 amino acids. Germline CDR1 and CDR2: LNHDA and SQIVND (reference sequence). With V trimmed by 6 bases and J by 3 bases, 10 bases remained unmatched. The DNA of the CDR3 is TGTGCCAGTAGCCCTGACGGGGCGGGGGGGACAGATACGCAGTATTTT. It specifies CASSPDGAGGTDTQYF.

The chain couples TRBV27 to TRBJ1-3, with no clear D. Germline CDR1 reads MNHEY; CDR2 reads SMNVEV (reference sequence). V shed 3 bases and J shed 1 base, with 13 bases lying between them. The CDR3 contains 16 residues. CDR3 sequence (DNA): TGTGCCAGCAGTTTGGCCCCCCCTTGGTCTGGAAACACCATATATTTT. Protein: CASSLAPPWSGNTIYF.